The next 5 T cell receptor beta chains were all read from a single sample in a study of cytomegalovirus exposure and HLA in healthy donors. Some clones are missing from TCRdb's copy, which holds only in-frame ones; the method was immunoSEQ multiplex PCR. The sample gives about 200,000 clones, 70% to 90% of which show up once; about 2.9% is in the top ten. Material for sequencing was PBMCs. These TCRs come from a woman between 18 and 29 years old in good health and CMV-seronegative.

The rearrangement uses TRBV14 and TRBJ2-1, with 8 positions matching TRBD2. V dropped 0 bases and J dropped 13; count of bases not matched to a gene: 8. Germline loops: CDR1 SGHDN, CDR2 FVKESK. CDR3 size: 14 residues. CDR3 sequence (DNA): TGTGCCAGCAGCCAAGAGAATGAGCGGGAGAGACAGTTCTTC. The encoded protein is CASSQENERERQFF.

The V gene is TRBV28, the J gene TRBJ2-3; 10 positions agree with TRBD2. The CDR3 sequence is 15 residues long. Germline V gives CDR1 MDHEN, CDR2 SYDVKM. The junction had 6 bases not matched to a gene; V was cut back by 5 bases and J by 4 bases. CDR3 DNA sequence: TGTGCCAGCAGTAGAGAGCGGGAGGGGTCAGATACGCAGTATTTT. As protein: CASSREREGSDTQYF.

The chain carries TRBV12-5 and TRBJ2-2; 8 bases fit TRBD2. The germline gives CDR1 LGHNT, CDR2 FRNRAP. Trimming at V came to 0 bases and at J to 4 bases, leaving 10 bases not matched to a gene. The CDR3 runs 18 residues. The CDR3 DNA is TGTGCTAGTGGTTTGGTACAGAGCGGGAGTACGGGCACCGGGGAGCTGTTTTTT. Translating gives CASGLVQSGSTGTGELFF.

This clone was detected once. V and J are TRBV28 and TRBJ1-5; 12 bases match TRBD1. Trimming at V came to 5 bases and at J to 2 bases, leaving 10 bases not matched to a gene. Germline CDR1 MDHEN, CDR2 SYDVKM. CDR3 length: 18 amino acids. The CDR3, as DNA: TGTGCCAGCAGTCGAATCCGGGACAGGGGGCAGCGCAATCAGCCCCAGCATTTT. Translation gives CASSRIRDRGQRNQPQHF.

CDR3 region: CASSLGREGRREQFF. The CDR3 DNA sequence: TGTGCCAGCAGCTTGGGGCGGGAGGGCCGTCGGGAGCAGTTCTTC. V is TRBV5-6 and J is TRBJ2-1, with 9 bases aligning to TRBD2. The CDR3 runs to 15 residues. CDR1 is SGHDT, CDR2 YYEEEE, per germline. J was trimmed by 10 bases and V by 0 bases; bases with no gene match: 8.